The next 9 T cell receptor beta chains were all read from a single sample in a study of blood T cells in healthy people across ages. With a J-beta primer mix and a sample-barcoded 5' primer, a second PCR ran 7 to 11 cycles. TCRdb used MiXCR to reprocess the 5' RACE reads, holding one entry per CDR3 protein. The repertoire holds 450,000 to 650,000 distinct CDR3 sequences, with approximately 25% as singletons. This sample also belongs to another study, concerning T cells of mothers and their children.

The sequencing sample was made of blood. All receptors derive from a boy between 10 and 17 years old in good health.

This rearrangement joins TRBV6-4 to TRBJ2-5; perhaps TRBD1 as D (6 bases). This CDR3 is built from 12 residues. The germline gives CDR1 MRHNA, CDR2 SNTAGT. Trimming removed 3 bases at V and 5 bases at J, with 7 bases between. As DNA, the CDR3 is TGTGCCAGCAGTGAGAGGGGGGAGACCCAGTACTTC. Translated, it gives CASSERGETQYF.

This clonotype has only a few counts. This chain connects TRBV27 to TRBJ1-1; D might be TRBD1 (6 bases). Per the germline V gene, CDR1 is MNHEY and CDR2 is SMNVEV (reference sequence). Between the trimmed V and J ends, which lost 7 bases and 4 bases, there was a span of 10 bases. The CDR3 is 12 amino acids. The CDR3: CASKKGGTEAFF. In DNA, the CDR3 is TGTGCCAGCAAAAAGGGGGGCACTGAAGCTTTCTTT.

This rearrangement joins TRBV7-6 to TRBJ2-7; 8 bases map to TRBD1. The CDR3 runs 15 residues. V lost 6 bases, J lost 0 bases, and 7 bases stayed unmatched. Germline-derived CDR1 and CDR2 are SGHVS and FNYEAQ. Here the CDR3 DNA reads TGTGCCAGCAGTCAACCGGGACAGGACTCCTACGAGCAGTACTTC. Protein product: CASSQPGQDSYEQYF.

This clonotype is labeled medium-sized (0.01 to 0.1%). This sequence joins TRBV29-1 and TRBJ2-1; D not resolved. Germline loops: CDR1 SQVTM, CDR2 ANQGSEA. Trimming shortened V by 3 bases and J by 1 base, and 13 bases separated the two germline ends. The length of the CDR3 is 15 residues. The CDR3 sequence: CSVEEMESSYNEQFF. Here the CDR3 DNA reads TGCAGCGTTGAGGAAATGGAGTCGTCCTACAATGAGCAGTTCTTC.

A few counts support this clonotype. The chain uses TRBV25-1 and TRBJ2-2; 9 bases agree with TRBD2. V lost 4 bases and J lost 6; bases outside the gene matches: 3. Germline V gene data show CDR1 as MGHDK and CDR2 as SYGVNS. The CDR3 sequence is 14 residues long. The CDR3, as DNA: TGTGCCAGCAGTGTAGCGGGAGAAGCCGGGGAGCTGTTTTTT. As protein: CASSVAGEAGELFF.

This clonotype has a single count. The chain employs TRBV27 and TRBJ2-7; 7 bases agree with TRBD2. Germline CDR1 reads MNHEY; CDR2 reads SMNVEV (reference sequence). V dropped 7 bases and J dropped 8; count of bases not matched to a gene: 5. This CDR3 has 11 residues. The CDR3 DNA reads as TGTGCCAGCACCTGGGGGGGTCAGCAGTACTTC. Protein: CASTWGGQQYF.

This clonotype was found a few times. The V call is TRBV7-2, the J call TRBJ2-5, with D possibly matching TRBD1 (5 bases). The CDR3 extends over 16 amino acids. The V end was cut by 4 bases, the J end by 4 bases, with 19 bases between. In germline, CDR1 is SGHTA, CDR2 FQGNSA. The CDR3 DNA follows: TGTGCCAGCAGCTGGCAGGGCTCGATTGGGGCAGAGACCCAGTACTTC. Its protein is CASSWQGSIGAETQYF.

This clonotype was detected many times. CDR3 nucleotide sequence: TGTGCCAGCAGCTTAACGCAGGGGTCGGAGACCCAGTACTTC. As protein: CASSLTQGSETQYF. This chain connects TRBV7-9 to TRBJ2-5, with D possibly matching TRBD1 (6 bases). CDR1 and CDR2 from the germline V gene are SEHNR and FQNEAQ (reference sequence). The CDR3 spans 14 residues. V was shortened by 2 bases and J by 5 bases, with 12 bases between the two germline ends.

This CDR3 is CASSGSGTVYNEQFF. The CDR3 DNA follows: TGTGCCAGCTCAGGATCCGGGACAGTTTACAATGAGCAGTTCTTC. The V gene is TRBV18, the J gene TRBJ2-1; 7 nucleotides line up with TRBD1. Germline CDR1 and CDR2: KGHSH and LQKENI. There are 15 residues in the CDR3. V lost 5 bases and J lost 4; bases outside the gene matches: 8.